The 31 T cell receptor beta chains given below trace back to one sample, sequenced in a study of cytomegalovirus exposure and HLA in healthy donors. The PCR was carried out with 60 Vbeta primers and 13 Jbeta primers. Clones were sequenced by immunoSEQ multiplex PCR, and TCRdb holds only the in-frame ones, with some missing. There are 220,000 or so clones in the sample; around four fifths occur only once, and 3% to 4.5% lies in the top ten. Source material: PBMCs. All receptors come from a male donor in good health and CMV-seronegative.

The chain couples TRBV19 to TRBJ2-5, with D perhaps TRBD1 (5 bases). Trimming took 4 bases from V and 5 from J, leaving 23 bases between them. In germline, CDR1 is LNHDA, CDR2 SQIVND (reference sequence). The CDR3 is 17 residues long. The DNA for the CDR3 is TGTGCCAGTAGTACCCGGTTCGGCCAAGGGGCATCGGAGACCCAGTACTTC. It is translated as CASSTRFGQGASETQYF.

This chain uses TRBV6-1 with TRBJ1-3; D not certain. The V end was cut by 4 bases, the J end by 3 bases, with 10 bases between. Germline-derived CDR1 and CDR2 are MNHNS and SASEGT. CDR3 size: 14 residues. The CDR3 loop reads CASSVEGFGNTIYF. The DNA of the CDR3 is TGTGCCAGCAGTGTAGAGGGTTTTGGAAACACCATATATTTT.

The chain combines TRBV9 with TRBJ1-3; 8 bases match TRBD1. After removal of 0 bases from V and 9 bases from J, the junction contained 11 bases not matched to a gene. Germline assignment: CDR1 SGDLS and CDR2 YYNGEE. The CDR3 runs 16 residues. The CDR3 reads CASSVAGRGRLSTIYF. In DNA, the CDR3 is TGTGCCAGCAGCGTAGCAGGCAGGGGGCGTTTAAGCACCATATATTTT.

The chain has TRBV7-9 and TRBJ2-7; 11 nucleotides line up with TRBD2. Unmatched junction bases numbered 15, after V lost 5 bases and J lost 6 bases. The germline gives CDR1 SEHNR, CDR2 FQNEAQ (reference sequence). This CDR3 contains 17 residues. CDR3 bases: TGTGCCAGCAGCCTACTGGGGACTAGCGGCCTCCCGGCCGAGCAGTACTTC. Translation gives CASSLLGTSGLPAEQYF.

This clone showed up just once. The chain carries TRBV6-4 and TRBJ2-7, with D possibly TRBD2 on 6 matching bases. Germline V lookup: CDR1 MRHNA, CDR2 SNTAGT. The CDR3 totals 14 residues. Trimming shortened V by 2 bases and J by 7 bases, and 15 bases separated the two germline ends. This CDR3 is CASSDPGGGFEQYF. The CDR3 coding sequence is TGTGCCAGCAGTGACCCCGGGGGAGGATTTGAGCAGTACTTC.

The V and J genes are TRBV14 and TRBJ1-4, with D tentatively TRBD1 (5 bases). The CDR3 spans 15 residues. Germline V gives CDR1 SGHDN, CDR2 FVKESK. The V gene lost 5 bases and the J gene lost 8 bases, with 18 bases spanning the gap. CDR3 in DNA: TGTGCCAGCAGCGAGGAGGGGCCAGGGCGAGAAAAACTGTTTTTT. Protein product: CASSEEGPGREKLFF. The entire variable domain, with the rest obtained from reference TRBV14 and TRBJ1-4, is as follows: EAGVTQFPSHSVIEKGQTVTLRCDPISGHDNLYWYRRVMGKEIKFLLHFVKESKQDESGMPNNRFLAERTGGTYSTLKVQPAELEDSGVYFCASSEEGPGREKLFFGSGTQLSVL.

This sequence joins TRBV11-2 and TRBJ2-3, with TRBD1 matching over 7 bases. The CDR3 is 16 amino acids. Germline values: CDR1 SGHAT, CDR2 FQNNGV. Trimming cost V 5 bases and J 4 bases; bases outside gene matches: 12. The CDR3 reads CASSPAPGGKADTQYF. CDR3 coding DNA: TGTGCCAGCAGCCCAGCGCCAGGGGGTAAGGCAGATACGCAGTATTTT.

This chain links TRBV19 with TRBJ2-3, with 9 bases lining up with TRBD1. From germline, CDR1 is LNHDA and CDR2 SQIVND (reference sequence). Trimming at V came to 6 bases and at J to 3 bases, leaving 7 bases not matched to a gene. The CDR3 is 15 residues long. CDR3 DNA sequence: TGTGCCAGTAGGACCGGGACAGGGCAGACAGATACGCAGTATTTT. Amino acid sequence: CASRTGTGQTDTQYF. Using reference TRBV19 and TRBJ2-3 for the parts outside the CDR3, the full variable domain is DGGITQSPKYLFRKEGQNVTLSCEQNLNHDAMYWYRQDPGQGLRLIYYSQIVNDFQKGDIAEGYSVSREKKESFPLTVTSAQKNPTAFYLCASRTGTGQTDTQYFGPGTRLTVL.

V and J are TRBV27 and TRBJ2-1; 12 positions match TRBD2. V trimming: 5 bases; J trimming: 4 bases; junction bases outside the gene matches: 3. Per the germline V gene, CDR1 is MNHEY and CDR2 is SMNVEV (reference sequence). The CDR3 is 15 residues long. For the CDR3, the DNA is TGTGCCAGCAGTCAAACTAGCGGGGGGTACAATGAGCAGTTCTTC. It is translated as CASSQTSGGYNEQFF.

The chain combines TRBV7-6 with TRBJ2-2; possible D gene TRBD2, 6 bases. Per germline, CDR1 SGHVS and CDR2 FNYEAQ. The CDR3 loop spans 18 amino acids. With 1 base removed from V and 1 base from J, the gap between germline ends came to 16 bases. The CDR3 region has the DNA TGTGCCAGCAGCTTAGGGAGGGGTGATAGGGAGAACACCGGGGAGCTGTTTTTT. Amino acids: CASSLGRGDRENTGELFF. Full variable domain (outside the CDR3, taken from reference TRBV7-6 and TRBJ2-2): GAGVSQSPRYKVTKRGQDVALRCDPISGHVSLYWYRQALGQGPEFLTYFNYEAQQDKSGLPNDRFSAERPEGSISTLTIQRTEQRDSAMYRCASSLGRGDRENTGELFFGEGSRLTVL.

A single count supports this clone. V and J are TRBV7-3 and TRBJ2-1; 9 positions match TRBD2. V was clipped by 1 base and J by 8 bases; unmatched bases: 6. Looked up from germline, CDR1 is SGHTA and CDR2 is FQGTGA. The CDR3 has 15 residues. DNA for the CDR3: TGTGCCAGCAGCTTAAGGCTAGCGGGATTCGATGAGCAGTTCTTC. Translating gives CASSLRLAGFDEQFF.

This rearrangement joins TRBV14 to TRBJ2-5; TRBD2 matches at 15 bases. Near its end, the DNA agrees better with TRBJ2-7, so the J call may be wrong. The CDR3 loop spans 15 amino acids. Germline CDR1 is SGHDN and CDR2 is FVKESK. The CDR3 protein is CASSQGLAGGYEQYF. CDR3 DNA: TGTGCCAGCAGCCAGGGACTAGCGGGAGGCTACGAGCAGTACTTC.

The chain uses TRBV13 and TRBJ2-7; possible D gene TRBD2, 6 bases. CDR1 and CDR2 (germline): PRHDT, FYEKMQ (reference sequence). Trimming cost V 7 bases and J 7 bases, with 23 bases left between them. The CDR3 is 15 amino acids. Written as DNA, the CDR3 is TGTGCCAGCACCCCTCAAAGGGGACTCCCGCGGGAGCAGTACTTC. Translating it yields CASTPQRGLPREQYF.

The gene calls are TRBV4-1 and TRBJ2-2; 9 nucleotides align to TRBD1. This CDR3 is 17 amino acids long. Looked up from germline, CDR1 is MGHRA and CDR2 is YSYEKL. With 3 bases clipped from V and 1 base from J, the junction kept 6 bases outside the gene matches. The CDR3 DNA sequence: TGCGCCAGCAGCCATGTCCCGGGACAGGGGAACACCGGGGAGCTGTTTTTT. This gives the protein CASSHVPGQGNTGELFF.

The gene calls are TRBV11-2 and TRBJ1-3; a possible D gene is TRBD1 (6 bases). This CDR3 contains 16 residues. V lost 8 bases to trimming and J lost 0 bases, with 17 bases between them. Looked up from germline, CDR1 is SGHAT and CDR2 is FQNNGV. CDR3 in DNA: TGTGCCAGCGGAACGGGACAAACACCCTCTGGAAACACCATATATTTT. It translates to CASGTGQTPSGNTIYF.

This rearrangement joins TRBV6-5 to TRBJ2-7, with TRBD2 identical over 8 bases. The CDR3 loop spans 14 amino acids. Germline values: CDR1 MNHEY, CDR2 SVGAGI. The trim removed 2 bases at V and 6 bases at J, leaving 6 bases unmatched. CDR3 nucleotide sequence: TGTGCCAGCAGTTACACCGGGACTAGGGGCGAGCAGTACTTC. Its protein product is CASSYTGTRGEQYF.

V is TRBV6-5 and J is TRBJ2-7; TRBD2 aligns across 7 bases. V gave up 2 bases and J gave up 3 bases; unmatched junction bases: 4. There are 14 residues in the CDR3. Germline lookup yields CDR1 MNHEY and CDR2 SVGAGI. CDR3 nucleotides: TGTGCCAGCAGTTACGTCCGGGGGGACTACGAGCAGTACTTC. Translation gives CASSYVRGDYEQYF.

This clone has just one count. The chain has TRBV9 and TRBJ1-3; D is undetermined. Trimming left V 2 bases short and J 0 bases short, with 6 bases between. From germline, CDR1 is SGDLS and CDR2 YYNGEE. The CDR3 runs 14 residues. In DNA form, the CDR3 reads TGTGCCAGCAGCGTCGGACTCTCTGGAAACACCATATATTTT. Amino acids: CASSVGLSGNTIYF.

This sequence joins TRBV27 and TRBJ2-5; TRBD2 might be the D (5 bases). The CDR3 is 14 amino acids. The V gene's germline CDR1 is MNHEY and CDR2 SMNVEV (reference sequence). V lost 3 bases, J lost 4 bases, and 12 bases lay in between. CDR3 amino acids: CASSLGSFRETQYF. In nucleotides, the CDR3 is TGTGCCAGCAGTTTGGGGAGTTTCAGAGAGACCCAGTACTTC.

CDR3 in DNA: TGTGCCAGCAGCTCTGGACAGGGGGCGAACACCGGGGAGCTGTTTTTT. Amino acids: CASSSGQGANTGELFF. V gene TRBV7-6 combines with J gene TRBJ2-2; 10 bases fit TRBD1. The CDR3 spans 16 residues. Unmatched junction bases numbered 2, after V lost 4 bases and J lost 0 bases. In germline, CDR1 is SGHVS, CDR2 FNYEAQ.

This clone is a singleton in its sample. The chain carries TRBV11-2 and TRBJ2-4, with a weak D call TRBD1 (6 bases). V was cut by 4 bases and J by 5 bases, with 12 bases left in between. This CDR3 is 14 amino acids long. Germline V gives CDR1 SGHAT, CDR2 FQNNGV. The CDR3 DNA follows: TGTGCCAGCAGCTCCTCGGGACAACAAAACATTCAGTACTTC. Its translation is CASSSSGQQNIQYF.

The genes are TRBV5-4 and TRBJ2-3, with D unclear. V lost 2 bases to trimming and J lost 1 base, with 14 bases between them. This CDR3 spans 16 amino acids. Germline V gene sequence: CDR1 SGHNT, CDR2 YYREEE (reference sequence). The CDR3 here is CASSFIQTRRTDTQYF. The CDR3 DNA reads TGTGCCAGCAGCTTTATCCAGACAAGGCGCACAGATACGCAGTATTTT.

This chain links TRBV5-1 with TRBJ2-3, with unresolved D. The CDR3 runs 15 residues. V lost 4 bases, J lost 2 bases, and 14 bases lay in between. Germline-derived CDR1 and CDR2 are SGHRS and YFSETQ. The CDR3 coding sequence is TGCGCCAGCAGCCCAACGTCCGGGTCCACAGATACGCAGTATTTT. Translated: CASSPTSGSTDTQYF.

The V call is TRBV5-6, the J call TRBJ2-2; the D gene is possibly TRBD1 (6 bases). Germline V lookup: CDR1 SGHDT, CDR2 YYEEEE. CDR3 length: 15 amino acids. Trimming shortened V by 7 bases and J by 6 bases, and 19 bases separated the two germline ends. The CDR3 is CASGLRQGWAGELFF. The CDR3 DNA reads TGTGCCAGCGGCCTTCGGCAGGGGTGGGCCGGGGAGCTGTTTTTT.

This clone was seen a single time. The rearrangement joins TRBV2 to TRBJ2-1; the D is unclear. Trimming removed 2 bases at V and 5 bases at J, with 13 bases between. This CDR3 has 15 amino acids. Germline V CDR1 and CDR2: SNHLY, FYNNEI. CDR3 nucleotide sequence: TGTGCCAGCAGTGAAATAGGCGGTCCTAACAATGAGCAGTTCTTC. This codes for CASSEIGGPNNEQFF.

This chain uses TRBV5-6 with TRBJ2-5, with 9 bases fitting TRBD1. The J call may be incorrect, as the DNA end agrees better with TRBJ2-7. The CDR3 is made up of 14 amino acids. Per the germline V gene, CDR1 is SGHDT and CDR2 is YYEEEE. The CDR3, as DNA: TGTGCCAGCAGCTTAGGGACAGGGCAGTACGAGCAGTACTTC. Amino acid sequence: CASSLGTGQYEQYF.

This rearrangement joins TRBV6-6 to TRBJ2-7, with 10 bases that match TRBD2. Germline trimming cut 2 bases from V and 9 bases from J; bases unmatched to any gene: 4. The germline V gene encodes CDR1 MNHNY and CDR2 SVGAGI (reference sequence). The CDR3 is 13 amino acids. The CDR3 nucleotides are TGTGCCAGCAGTTACCTAGCGGGAGTCGGGCAGTACTTC. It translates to CASSYLAGVGQYF.

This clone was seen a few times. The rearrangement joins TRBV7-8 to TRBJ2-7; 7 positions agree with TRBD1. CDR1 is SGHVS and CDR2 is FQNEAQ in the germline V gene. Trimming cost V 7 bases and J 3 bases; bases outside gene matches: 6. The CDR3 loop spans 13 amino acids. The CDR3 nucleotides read TGTGCCAGCACCCGACAGGGTGACTACGAGCAGTACTTC. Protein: CASTRQGDYEQYF.

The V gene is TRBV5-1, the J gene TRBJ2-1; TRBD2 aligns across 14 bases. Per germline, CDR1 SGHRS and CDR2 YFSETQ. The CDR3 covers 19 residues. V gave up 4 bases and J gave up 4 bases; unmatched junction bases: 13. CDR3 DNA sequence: TGCGCCAGCAGCCTCACCGGGACTAGCGGGAGTTTCCGGTACAATGAGCAGTTCTTC. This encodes CASSLTGTSGSFRYNEQFF.

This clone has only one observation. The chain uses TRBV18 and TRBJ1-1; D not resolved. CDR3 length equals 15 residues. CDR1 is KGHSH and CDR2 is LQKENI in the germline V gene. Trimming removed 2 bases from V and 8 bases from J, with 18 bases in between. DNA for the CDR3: TGTGCCAGCTCACCAAGACAAGGCTTAGTAGTCGAAGCTTTCTTT. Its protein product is CASSPRQGLVVEAFF.

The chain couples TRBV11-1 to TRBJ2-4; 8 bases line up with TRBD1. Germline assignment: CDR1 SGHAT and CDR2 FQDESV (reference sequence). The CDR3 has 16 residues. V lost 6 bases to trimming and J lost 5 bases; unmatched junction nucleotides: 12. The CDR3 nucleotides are TGTGCCAGCAGATCAGGGGGCGGAATGGGGGAAAACATTCAGTACTTC. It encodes CASRSGGGMGENIQYF.